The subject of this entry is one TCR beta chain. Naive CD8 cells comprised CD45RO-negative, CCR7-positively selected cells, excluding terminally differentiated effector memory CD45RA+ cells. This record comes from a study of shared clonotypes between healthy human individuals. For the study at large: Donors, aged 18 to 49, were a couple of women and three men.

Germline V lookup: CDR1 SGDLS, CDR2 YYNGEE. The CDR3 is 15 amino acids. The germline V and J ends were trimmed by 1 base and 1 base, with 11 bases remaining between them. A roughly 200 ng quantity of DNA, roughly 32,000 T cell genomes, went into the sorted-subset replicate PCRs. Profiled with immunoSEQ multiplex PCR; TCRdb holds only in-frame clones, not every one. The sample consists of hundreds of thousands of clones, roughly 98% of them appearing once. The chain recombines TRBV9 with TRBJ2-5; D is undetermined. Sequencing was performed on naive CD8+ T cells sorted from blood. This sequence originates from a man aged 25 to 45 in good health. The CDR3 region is CASSVPRTSQETQYF. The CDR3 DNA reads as TGTGCCAGCAGCGTACCGCGGACCAGCCAAGAGACCCAGTACTTC. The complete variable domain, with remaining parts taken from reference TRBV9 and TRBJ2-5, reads DSGVTQTPKHLITATGQRVTLRCSPRSGDLSVYWYQQSLDQGLQFLIQYYNGEERAKGNILERFSAQQFPDLHSELNLSSLELGDSALYFCASSVPRTSQETQYFGPGTRLLVL.